The clone carrying this TCR beta chain was observed at least ten times. What it binds is unknown. The sample comes from a study of T cell repertoires in cytomegalovirus infection. Study information: Carrying CMV and the relevant HLA type showed in public TCR beta signatures.

General study results and limits: The study identified carriers of CMV plus the relevant HLA from cumulative public TCR beta family frequency.

Germline V gene data show CDR1 as SGHTA and CDR2 as FQGNSA. Trimming cost V 2 bases and J 7 bases, with 18 bases left between them. This CDR3 contains 17 residues. From the reads, TCRdb called clonotypes with MiXCR, one entry per CDR3 protein. The table records about 76,000 distinct CDR3 sequences, 3.7% of them present only once. Sequenced material: PBMCs. This sequence joins TRBV7-2 and TRBJ1-6; a weak D match, TRBD1 (6 bases). The sequence came from a human donor in good health (CMV status not recorded). Some clones in this sample may be carry-over from other donors' samples. CDR3 DNA: TGTGCCAGCAGCTTATCTGGCGGGGGCCCTTCCAATTCACCCCTCCACTTT. Its protein product is CASSLSGGGPSNSPLHF.